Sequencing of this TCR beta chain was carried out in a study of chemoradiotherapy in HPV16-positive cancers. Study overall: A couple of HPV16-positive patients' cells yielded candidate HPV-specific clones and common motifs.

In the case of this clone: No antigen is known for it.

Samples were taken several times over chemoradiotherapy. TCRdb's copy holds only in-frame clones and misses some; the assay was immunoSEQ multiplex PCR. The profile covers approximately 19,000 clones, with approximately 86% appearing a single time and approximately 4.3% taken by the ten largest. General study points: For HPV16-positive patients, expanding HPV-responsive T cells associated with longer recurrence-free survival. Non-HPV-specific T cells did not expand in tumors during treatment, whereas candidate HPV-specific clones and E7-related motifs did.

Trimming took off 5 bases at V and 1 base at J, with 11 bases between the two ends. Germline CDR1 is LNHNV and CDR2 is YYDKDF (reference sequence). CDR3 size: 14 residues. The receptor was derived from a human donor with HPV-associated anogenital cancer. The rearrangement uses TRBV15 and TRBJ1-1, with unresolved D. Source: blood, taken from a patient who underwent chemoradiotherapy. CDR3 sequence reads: CATSGPGENTEAFF. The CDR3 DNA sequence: TGTGCCACCAGCGGACCAGGTGAGAACACTGAAGCTTTCTTT.